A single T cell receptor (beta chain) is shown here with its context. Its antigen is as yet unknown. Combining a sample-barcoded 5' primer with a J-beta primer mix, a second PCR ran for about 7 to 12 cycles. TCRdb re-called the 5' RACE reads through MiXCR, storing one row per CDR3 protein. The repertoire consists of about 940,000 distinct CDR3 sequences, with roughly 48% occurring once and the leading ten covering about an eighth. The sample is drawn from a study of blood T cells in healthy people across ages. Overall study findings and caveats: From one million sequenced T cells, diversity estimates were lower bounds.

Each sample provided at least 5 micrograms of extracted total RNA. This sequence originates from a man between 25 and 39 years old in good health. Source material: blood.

CDR3 in amino acids: CASSLMGRGNQPQHF. CDR3 sequence (DNA): TGTGCCAGCAGCTTAATGGGTCGGGGCAATCAGCCCCAGCATTTT. The gene calls are TRBV7-2 and TRBJ1-5, with D uncertain. Germline V gene sequence: CDR1 SGHTA, CDR2 FQGNSA. Trimming pared 2 bases from V and 2 bases from J, leaving 10 bases between. The CDR3 covers 15 residues.